The 29 T cell receptor beta chains reported below all come from one sample, sequenced in a study of blood T cell repertoires in COVID-19 (dated by TCRdb to 2020 to 2022). The library was generated by the immunoSEQ multiplex PCR assay. TCRdb took this table from immuneACCESS and kept in-frame rearrangements with V and J called. Such tables lack part of the clones; where checked against another copy, unresolved V genes explain under half of the gap, and the rest is unexplained. This sample holds 200,000 to 250,000 clones; just over 85% were observed only once. The top ten clones comprise 1.5% of the sample. Specimen: peripheral blood. These TCRs come from a man aged 18 to 29 with active or convalescent COVID-19.

The V gene is TRBV11-2, the J gene TRBJ1-1; TRBD1 aligns across 7 bases. The CDR3 is 18 residues long. The V segment lost 1 base and the J segment 0 bases; nucleotides outside the gene matches: 11. Germline CDR1 is SGHAT and CDR2 is FQNNGV. CDR3 loop: CASSLVGRGQFMNTEAFF. In nucleotides, the CDR3 is TGTGCCAGCAGCTTAGTAGGACGGGGACAGTTCATGAACACTGAAGCTTTCTTT.

The chain joins TRBV2 to TRBJ2-3; 12 positions agree with TRBD1. CDR1 SNHLY and CDR2 FYNNEI come from the germline V gene. The CDR3 is 16 residues long. The ends lost 6 bases at V and 1 base at J; junction bases unmatched: 5. CDR3 in amino acids: CASSRDRGLGTDTQYF. DNA for the CDR3: TGTGCCAGCAGCAGGGACAGGGGGCTGGGCACAGATACGCAGTATTTT.

This sequence joins TRBV18 and TRBJ2-7, with TRBD2 identical over 10 bases. Germline V lookup: CDR1 KGHSH, CDR2 LQKENI. J was trimmed by 5 bases and V by 3 bases; bases with no gene match: 10. This CDR3 is 16 amino acids long. DNA of the CDR3: TGTGCCAGCTCACCCCCCCTCTCGCTAGCGGGAGACGAGCAGTACTTC. It is translated as CASSPPLSLAGDEQYF.

The rearrangement uses TRBV19 and TRBJ2-5; TRBD2 matches 11 bases. V gave up 4 bases and J gave up 2 bases; unmatched junction bases: 3. This CDR3 is built from 15 residues. CDR1 is LNHDA and CDR2 is SQIVND in the germline V gene (reference sequence). CDR3 sequence reads: CASSKLAGGQETQYF. The DNA for the CDR3 is TGTGCCAGTAGTAAGCTAGCGGGAGGACAAGAGACCCAGTACTTC.

The J gene is TRBJ2-2, the V gene TRBV11-2; TRBD2 matches at 10 bases. V trimming: 6 bases; J trimming: 5 bases; junction bases outside the gene matches: 9. Germline V CDR1 and CDR2: SGHAT, FQNNGV. This CDR3 has 16 residues. CDR3 amino acids: CASRPLAGALTGELFF. CDR3 sequence (DNA): TGTGCCAGCAGACCTCTAGCGGGAGCACTTACCGGGGAGCTGTTTTTT.

The genes are TRBV28 and TRBJ2-1; a weak D match, TRBD2 (7 bases). This CDR3 is built from 15 residues. V lost 6 bases and J 9 bases, leaving 21 bases between the germline ends. Germline values: CDR1 MDHEN, CDR2 SYDVKM. CDR3 in amino acids: CASSYEGGIISEQFF. As DNA, the CDR3 is TGTGCCAGCAGCTATGAGGGGGGGATAATAAGTGAGCAGTTCTTC. Complete variable domain (other parts from reference TRBV28 and TRBJ2-1): DVKVTQSSRYLVKRTGEKVFLECVQDMDHENMFWYRQDPGLGLRLIYFSYDVKMKEKGDIPEGYSVSREKKERFSLILESASTNQTSMYLCASSYEGGIISEQFFGPGTRLTVL.

The chain has TRBV7-3 and TRBJ2-1; D remains ambiguous. The germline gives CDR1 SGHTA, CDR2 FQGTGA. V dropped 5 bases and J dropped 5 bases, with 19 bases sitting between them. The CDR3 has 16 amino acids. The CDR3 bases are TGTGCCAGCAGCCGACTTCGAGGAGCGAGCCACAATGAGCAGTTCTTC. Its translation is CASSRLRGASHNEQFF.

CDR3: CASSSTAGSRNEKLFF. The CDR3 DNA reads TGTGCCAGCAGCTCCACTGCGGGCAGCCGTAATGAAAAACTGTTTTTT. This chain uses TRBV7-8 with TRBJ1-4; D remains unclear. This CDR3 has 16 amino acids. V was pared by 4 bases and J by 4 bases, with 16 bases between. Germline CDR1 and CDR2: SGHVS and FQNEAQ.

As DNA, the CDR3 is TGCGCCAGCAGCCCGACTAGCGGAGCCTACGAGCAGTACTTC. Its protein is CASSPTSGAYEQYF. This chain connects TRBV5-1 to TRBJ2-7, with 9 positions matching TRBD2. The CDR3 runs to 14 residues. From germline, CDR1 is SGHRS and CDR2 YFSETQ. V shed 4 bases and J 2 bases; nucleotides not matched to a gene: 4.

The V call is TRBV19, the J call TRBJ1-2; 7 nucleotides line up with TRBD1. The J segment lost 6 bases and the V segment lost 7 bases, leaving 8 bases of the junction unmatched. CDR1 LNHDA and CDR2 SQIVND come from the germline V gene (reference sequence). The CDR3 loop spans 13 amino acids. As DNA, the CDR3 is TGTGCCAGTATCAAGGGGGCTTACGATGGCTACACCTTC. Protein sequence: CASIKGAYDGYTF.

The chain employs TRBV30 and TRBJ2-7; 7 bases map to TRBD2. The trim removed 3 bases at V and 7 bases at J, leaving 9 bases unmatched. The CDR3 covers 13 residues. Germline V gives CDR1 GTSNPN, CDR2 SVGIG (reference sequence). The CDR3 coding sequence is TGTGCCTGGAGCCGGGAGGATTTGAGGGAGCAGTACTTC. Encoded protein: CAWSREDLREQYF.

The gene calls are TRBV9 and TRBJ1-5; tentative D call: TRBD1 (6 bases). The germline gives CDR1 SGDLS, CDR2 YYNGEE. The CDR3 length is 15 residues. Trimming took 4 bases from V and 1 from J, leaving 12 bases between them. Written as DNA, the CDR3 is TGTGCCAGCAGCACACATCAGGGGAGCAATCAGCCCCAGCATTTT. It encodes CASSTHQGSNQPQHF.

This sequence joins TRBV5-1 and TRBJ2-7; D is possibly TRBD2 (5 bases). Deletions cut 5 bases from V and 3 bases from J, with 12 bases between. The germline V gene has CDR1 SGHRS and CDR2 YFSETQ. CDR3 length: 13 amino acids. This chain's CDR3 is CASSSDGDYEQYF. The CDR3 DNA sequence: TGCGCCAGCAGTTCGGACGGGGACTACGAGCAGTACTTC.

The J gene is TRBJ2-7, the V gene TRBV18; tentative D call: TRBD2 (6 bases). This CDR3 contains 16 residues. V gave up 2 bases and J gave up 4 bases, with 18 bases separating them. Germline values: CDR1 KGHSH, CDR2 LQKENI. The CDR3 nucleotides are TGTGCCAGCTCACCAAGGCCCGGGGACTCCAAATACGAGCAGTACTTC. Translated: CASSPRPGDSKYEQYF. Filled out from reference TRBV18 and TRBJ2-7, the complete variable domain reads NAGVMQNPRHLVRRRGQEARLRCSPMKGHSHVYWYRQLPEEGLKFMVYLQKENIIDESGMPKERFSAEFPKEGPSILRIQQVVRGDSAAYFCASSPRPGDSKYEQYFGPGTRLTVT.

V usage is TRBV18 and J usage is TRBJ2-1; D gene uncertain. The ends were cut back, 2 bases at V and 9 bases at J, with 14 bases in the middle. The CDR3 has 14 residues. CDR1 is KGHSH and CDR2 is LQKENI in the germline V gene. In DNA form, the CDR3 reads TGTGCCAGCTCACCAACCTTCTCGTCGGGTGAGCAGTTCTTC. Its translation is CASSPTFSSGEQFF.

The chain carries TRBV19 and TRBJ2-7; the match to TRBD1 covers 9 bases. CDR3 length equals 15 residues. V lost 1 base and J lost 3; bases outside the gene matches: 4. CDR1 LNHDA and CDR2 SQIVND come from the germline V gene (reference sequence). The CDR3 DNA follows: TGTGCCAGTAGTATAGGGGGACAGGGTTTCTACGAGCAGTACTTC. Its translation is CASSIGGQGFYEQYF.

CDR3 region: CAWSVYAGGSGYTF. For the CDR3, the DNA is TGTGCCTGGAGTGTATATGCGGGTGGGAGTGGCTACACCTTC. The rearrangement links TRBV30 to TRBJ1-2; D uncertain. The CDR3 has 14 amino acids. V was pared by 0 bases and J by 7 bases, with 15 bases between. Looked up from germline, CDR1 is GTSNPN and CDR2 is SVGIG (reference sequence).

This chain links TRBV24-1 with TRBJ2-7; 8 bases map to TRBD2. With 5 bases clipped from V and 7 bases from J, the junction kept 9 bases outside the gene matches. This CDR3 contains 14 residues. From germline, CDR1 is KGHDR and CDR2 SFDVKD. The CDR3 loop is CATSAGLVGEEQYF. The CDR3 nucleotides read TGTGCCACCAGTGCGGGACTAGTAGGTGAGGAGCAGTACTTC.

The V gene is TRBV30, the J gene TRBJ2-7, with D perhaps matching TRBD2 (6 bases). V was clipped by 3 bases and J by 0 bases, with 12 bases between them. CDR1 and CDR2 from the germline V gene are GTSNPN and SVGIG (reference sequence). The CDR3 is made up of 14 amino acids. The CDR3 nucleotides read TGTGCCTGGAGCGACGGAGGGATCTCCTACGAGCAGTACTTC. Its protein product is CAWSDGGISYEQYF. Combining the CDR3 with reference TRBV30 and TRBJ2-7 gives the whole variable domain SQTIHQWPATLVQPVGSPLSLECTVEGTSNPNLYWYRQAAGRGLQLLFYSVGIGQISSEVPQNLSASRPQDRQFILSSKKLLLSDSGFYLCAWSDGGISYEQYFGPGTRLTVT.

This clone was seen a single time. The chain joins TRBV3-1 (or the pseudogene TRBV3-2) to TRBJ1-4; TRBD1 agrees at 7 bases. Germline-derived CDR1 and CDR2 are LGHDT and YNNKEL (reference sequence). J was trimmed by 1 base and V by 4 bases; bases with no gene match: 9. The CDR3 consists of 17 residues. The CDR3: CASSPMTGMGTNEKLFF. As DNA, the CDR3 is TGTGCCAGCAGCCCTATGACAGGGATGGGAACTAATGAAAAACTGTTTTTT.

The chain uses TRBV15 and TRBJ2-1, with D uncertain. Trimming removed 3 bases at V and 4 bases at J, with 7 bases between. Germline V lookup: CDR1 LNHNV, CDR2 YYDKDF (reference sequence). The CDR3 spans 13 residues. The DNA for the CDR3 is TGTGCCACCAGCAGTGTCAAATACAATGAGCAGTTCTTC. This codes for CATSSVKYNEQFF.

The rearrangement uses TRBV3-1 (or the pseudogene TRBV3-2) and TRBJ1-1; D is possibly TRBD1 (6 bases). The CDR3 loop spans 13 amino acids. The germline V gene has CDR1 LGHDT and CDR2 YNNKEL (reference sequence). V dropped 6 bases and J dropped 6 bases, with 14 bases sitting between them. CDR3 sequence reads: CASSRGQKAEAFF. CDR3 DNA: TGTGCCAGCAGTCGTGGACAGAAGGCTGAAGCTTTCTTT.

The rearrangement links TRBV5-1 to TRBJ2-7, with TRBD1 identical over 7 bases. Germline CDR1 and CDR2: SGHRS and YFSETQ. There are 13 residues in the CDR3. Trimming cost V 7 bases and J 3 bases; bases outside gene matches: 7. The CDR3 bases are TGCGCCAGCGGTGGGGGACAGTTCTACGAGCAGTACTTC. It translates to CASGGGQFYEQYF.

The table lists this clone with a few counts. The rearrangement links TRBV9 to TRBJ2-1; tentative D call: TRBD2 (5 bases). The CDR3 sequence is 15 residues long. The ends were cut back, 5 bases at V and 9 bases at J, with 21 bases in the middle. Germline V lookup: CDR1 SGDLS, CDR2 YYNGEE. The CDR3 spells CASSATTSGVGEQFF. CDR3 DNA sequence: TGTGCCAGCAGTGCGACCACTAGTGGTGTGGGTGAGCAGTTCTTC.

This chain joins TRBV29-1 and TRBJ1-2; 9 bases fit TRBD1. Losses at the gene ends were 7 bases for V and 3 bases for J; bases not matched to a gene: 6. This CDR3 has 13 residues. Germline CDR1 reads SQVTM; CDR2 reads ANQGSEA. The CDR3 loop reads CSARTGEDYGYTF. The CDR3 DNA reads TGCAGCGCCCGGACAGGGGAGGACTATGGCTACACCTTC.

The chain is built from TRBV7-9 and TRBJ1-1, with a weak D call TRBD1 (6 bases). V lost 10 bases and J 11 bases, leaving 20 bases between the germline ends. This CDR3 is built from 12 residues. Germline V gene sequence: CDR1 SEHNR, CDR2 FQNEAQ (reference sequence). The CDR3 loop is CAIHAPGQYAFF. In DNA form, the CDR3 reads TGTGCCATCCACGCTCCTGGACAGTATGCTTTCTTT.

The genes are TRBV19 and TRBJ1-5; TRBD1 is a possible D gene (5 bases). Germline CDR1 and CDR2: LNHDA and SQIVND (reference sequence). The CDR3 covers 15 residues. V was pared by 2 bases and J by 2 bases, with 10 bases between. The CDR3 nucleotides are TGTGCCAGTAGTATACGACAGTTAGGCAATCAGCCCCAGCATTTT. Translated, it gives CASSIRQLGNQPQHF.

The chain links TRBV6-6 to TRBJ2-7, with 9 bases matching TRBD2. The V gene's germline CDR1 is MNHNY and CDR2 SVGAGI (reference sequence). This CDR3 region has 17 residues. The ends lost 5 bases at V and 1 base at J; junction bases unmatched: 12. The CDR3 reads CASSQGVGGRASYEQYF. CDR3 bases: TGTGCCAGCAGTCAGGGTGTTGGCGGGAGGGCGTCCTACGAGCAGTACTTC.

Of note for this clone: Sequence at one end of the junction differs from germline and may be a read error. Here the CDR3 reads CASSGTGMNSPLHF. The CDR3, as DNA: TGTGCGAGCAGCGGGACAGGGATGAATTCACCCCTCCACTTT. V gene TRBV2 combines with J gene TRBJ1-6, with 9 bases that match TRBD1. The CDR3 spans 14 residues. Per germline, CDR1 SNHLY and CDR2 FYNNEI. The entire variable domain, with the rest obtained from reference TRBV2 and TRBJ1-6, is as follows: EPEVTQTPSHQVTQMGQEVILRCVPISNHLYFYWYRQILGQKVEFLVSFYNNEISEKSEIFDDQFSVERPDGSNFTLKIRSTKLEDSAMYFCASSGTGMNSPLHFGNGTRLTVT.